Below are 26 T cell receptor beta chains sequenced from a single sample in a study of shared clonotypes between healthy human individuals. Positively selected for CCR7, the CD45RO-negative cells used as naive CD8 cells excluded terminally differentiated effector memory CD45RA+ cells. The method was immunoSEQ multiplex PCR; TCRdb's version includes in-frame clones alone and lacks a portion of them. This table has about 2 million clones, roughly 95% appearing once. The specimen sequenced was naive CD8+ T cells sorted from blood. These receptor sequences come from a man aged 18 to 29 in good health.

V and J are TRBV28 and TRBJ2-1; 9 bases are a match to TRBD2. CDR1 and CDR2 (germline): MDHEN, SYDVKM. The CDR3 is 15 amino acids. Trimming cost V 5 bases and J 9 bases; bases outside gene matches: 11. CDR3 sequence: CASSPGTSIRIEQFF. The CDR3 DNA reads as TGTGCCAGCAGTCCCGGGACTAGCATCCGTATTGAGCAGTTCTTC. Complete variable domain (other parts from reference TRBV28 and TRBJ2-1): DVKVTQSSRYLVKRTGEKVFLECVQDMDHENMFWYRQDPGLGLRLIYFSYDVKMKEKGDIPEGYSVSREKKERFSLILESASTNQTSMYLCASSPGTSIRIEQFFGPGTRLTVL.

This sequence joins TRBV5-6 and TRBJ2-2, with 7 bases aligning to TRBD2. V lost 2 bases, J lost 1 base, and 5 bases stayed unmatched. CDR3 size: 16 residues. Germline V gives CDR1 SGHDT, CDR2 YYEEEE. The CDR3 DNA sequence: TGTGCCAGCAGCTTCCTAGCGGAGGGGAACACCGGGGAGCTGTTTTTT. Protein sequence: CASSFLAEGNTGELFF.

The rearrangement joins TRBV27 to TRBJ2-7, with unresolved D. V lost 4 bases, J lost 6 bases, and 10 bases lay in between. The CDR3 totals 12 residues. Germline V CDR1 and CDR2: MNHEY, SMNVEV (reference sequence). The CDR3 DNA follows: TGTGCCAGCAGTTCCGGGTTCGCCGAGCAGTACTTC. As protein: CASSSGFAEQYF.

As concerns this clone: This CDR3 is also generated by other DNA sequences in the sample. The chain employs TRBV28 and TRBJ2-3, with D possibly being TRBD2 (5 bases). The germline gives CDR1 MDHEN, CDR2 SYDVKM. V lost 3 bases and J 2 bases, leaving 9 bases between the germline ends. The CDR3 has 14 amino acids. DNA for the CDR3: TGTGCCAGCAGTTTCGCCGGGAACACAGATACGCAGTATTTT. It encodes CASSFAGNTDTQYF.

The chain joins TRBV2 to TRBJ2-7; 11 bases line up with TRBD1. CDR3 size: 14 residues. CDR1 SNHLY and CDR2 FYNNEI come from the germline V gene. The V segment lost 6 bases and the J segment 4 bases; nucleotides outside the gene matches: 5. The CDR3 sequence is CASSLGTGGYEQYF. DNA of the CDR3: TGTGCCAGCAGCCTTGGGACAGGGGGTTACGAGCAGTACTTC.

This chain connects TRBV4-1 to TRBJ2-1; D gene unclear. V gave up 4 bases and J gave up 8 bases, with 12 bases separating them. The CDR3 totals 13 residues. In germline, CDR1 is MGHRA, CDR2 YSYEKL. CDR3 sequence reads: CASSPSRIHEQFF. CDR3 bases: TGCGCCAGCAGCCCGAGCAGAATCCATGAGCAGTTCTTC.

This clone was observed once. The V and J genes are TRBV5-4 and TRBJ2-7; possibly TRBD1 or TRBD2 for D (5 bases each). Deletions cut 5 bases from V and 2 bases from J, with 20 bases between. Germline V gene data show CDR1 as SGHNT and CDR2 as YYREEE (reference sequence). This CDR3 contains 16 residues. CDR3 sequence: CASSPTGTATTYEQYF. The CDR3 nucleotides read TGTGCCAGCAGTCCCACCGGGACCGCGACTACCTACGAGCAGTACTTC.

This chain connects TRBV28 to TRBJ1-1; D gene unclear. V was trimmed by 1 base and J by 6 bases, leaving 18 bases between them. Germline loops: CDR1 MDHEN, CDR2 SYDVKM. The CDR3 is made up of 16 amino acids. CDR3 residues: CASSLYPGKYSPEAFF. As DNA, the CDR3 is TGTGCCAGCAGTTTATACCCCGGAAAATACTCCCCTGAAGCTTTCTTT.

The chain couples TRBV21-1 to TRBJ2-7; no DNA check was done on the table's D call, TRBD1. TRBV21-1 is labeled a pseudogene. The CDR3 consists of 13 residues. Here the CDR3 DNA reads TGTGCCAGCAGCATGAGGACAGTATACGAGCAGTACTTC. Its translation is CASSMRTVYEQYF.

The gene calls are TRBV7-6 and TRBJ2-7, with 12 bases identical to TRBD2. The CDR3 is made up of 15 amino acids. The J segment lost 6 bases and the V segment lost 5 bases, leaving 8 bases of the junction unmatched. The germline V gene encodes CDR1 SGHVS and CDR2 FNYEAQ. The CDR3: CASSAGLAGMVEQYF. In DNA form, the CDR3 reads TGTGCCAGCAGCGCCGGACTAGCGGGGATGGTCGAGCAGTACTTC.

The CDR3 region has the DNA TGTGCCAGCAGTCGGACATTTGAGACCCAGTACTTC. Translating gives CASSRTFETQYF. The rearrangement uses TRBV28 and TRBJ2-5, with a weak D call TRBD1 (5 bases). Trimming pared 5 bases from V and 5 bases from J, leaving 9 bases between. CDR3 length: 12 residues. Germline CDR1 reads MDHEN; CDR2 reads SYDVKM.

This sequence joins TRBV13 and TRBJ2-7, with 7 bases aligning to TRBD1. CDR3 length equals 14 residues. Germline values: CDR1 PRHDT, CDR2 FYEKMQ (reference sequence). Trimming removed 5 bases from V and 7 bases from J; junction bases left unmatched: 11. The DNA of the CDR3 is TGTGCCAGCAGCGAGACACAGGGGCTGGGAGAGCAGTACTTC. Amino acid sequence: CASSETQGLGEQYF.

The chain links TRBV9 to TRBJ2-7, with D possibly being TRBD1 or TRBD2 (6 bases each). CDR3 length: 15 residues. Germline lookup yields CDR1 SGDLS and CDR2 YYNGEE. Trimming took 0 bases from V and 2 from J, leaving 12 bases between them. The CDR3 DNA reads as TGTGCCAGCAGCGTAGGGGGGGCAGTTGCCTACGAGCAGTACTTC. Translating it yields CASSVGGAVAYEQYF. The variable domain in full, completed from reference TRBV9 and TRBJ2-7, reads DSGVTQTPKHLITATGQRVTLRCSPRSGDLSVYWYQQSLDQGLQFLIQYYNGEERAKGNILERFSAQQFPDLHSELNLSSLELGDSALYFCASSVGGAVAYEQYFGPGTRLTVT.

This rearrangement joins TRBV6-1 to TRBJ2-7, with 8 positions matching TRBD1. V was clipped by 1 base and J by 5 bases; unmatched bases: 4. The CDR3 is 14 residues long. Germline-derived CDR1 and CDR2 are MNHNS and SASEGT. CDR3 sequence (DNA): TGTGCCAGCAGTGAAGGTCAGGGGGCCCACGAGCAGTACTTC. Protein product: CASSEGQGAHEQYF.

The rearrangement links TRBV7-2 to TRBJ2-2; TRBD2 matches at 12 bases. Looked up from germline, CDR1 is SGHTA and CDR2 is FQGNSA. Germline trimming cut 6 bases from V and 0 bases from J; bases unmatched to any gene: 5. The CDR3 runs 17 residues. The CDR3 coding sequence is TGTGCCAGCAGACAAGGACTAGCGGGGACGAACACCGGGGAGCTGTTTTTT. Translating it yields CASRQGLAGTNTGELFF.

This chain joins TRBV18 and TRBJ1-2; D possibly corresponds to TRBD1 (6 bases). The CDR3 spans 14 residues. The V gene lost 4 bases and the J gene lost 5 bases, with 14 bases spanning the gap. Germline lookup yields CDR1 KGHSH and CDR2 LQKENI. In DNA, the CDR3 is TGTGCCAGCTCACTCCTGAGGACAGCTTATGGCTACACCTTC. It codes for CASSLLRTAYGYTF.

The rearrangement uses TRBV9 and TRBJ2-5; 8 positions match TRBD1. V was pared by 3 bases and J by 1 base, with 2 bases of the junction left unmatched. The CDR3 is made up of 14 amino acids. The germline V gene encodes CDR1 SGDLS and CDR2 YYNGEE. As DNA, the CDR3 is TGTGCCAGCAGCGCCGGGACAGGCCAAGAGACCCAGTACTTC. Translating gives CASSAGTGQETQYF.

V and J are TRBV19 and TRBJ1-6, with D perhaps TRBD1 (5 bases). V gave up 6 bases and J gave up 16 bases, with 22 bases separating them. CDR3 length: 14 residues. Looked up from germline, CDR1 is LNHDA and CDR2 is SQIVND (reference sequence). The CDR3 reads CASSPSVGAALLHF. CDR3 bases: TGTGCCAGTAGCCCCTCGGTTGGGGCGGCCTTGCTCCACTTT. Supplemented by reference TRBV19 and TRBJ1-6, the full variable domain reads DGGITQSPKYLFRKEGQNVTLSCEQNLNHDAMYWYRQDPGQGLRLIYYSQIVNDFQKGDIAEGYSVSREKKESFPLTVTSAQKNPTAFYLCASSPSVGAALLHFGNGTRLTVT.

The J gene is TRBJ1-1, the V gene TRBV7-9; TRBD1 is a possible D gene (5 bases). The germline V gene has CDR1 SEHNR and CDR2 FQNEAQ (reference sequence). With 4 bases removed from V and 4 bases from J, the gap between germline ends came to 13 bases. This CDR3 is built from 14 residues. The CDR3 sequence is CASSSGQTGTEAFF. The DNA of the CDR3 is TGTGCCAGCAGCTCCGGACAAACGGGCACTGAAGCTTTCTTT.

This chain connects TRBV21-1 to TRBJ1-2; TRBD1, the D gene given by the table, was not confirmed from the DNA. TRBV21-1 represents a pseudogene. The CDR3 length is 21 residues. The CDR3 is CASSAPGGTGRYVRYGSGYTF. The CDR3 DNA reads as TGTGCCAGCAGCGCACCTGGCGGGACAGGGAGGTACGTACGCTATGGCTCTGGCTACACCTTC.

The V gene is TRBV5-1, the J gene TRBJ2-5, with TRBD2 identical over 13 bases. CDR3 length equals 19 residues. The junction had 12 bases not matched to a gene; V was cut back by 3 bases and J by 1 base. The germline gives CDR1 SGHRS, CDR2 YFSETQ. The CDR3 DNA follows: TGCGCCAGCAGCTCGGACAGGGGGCGGACTAGCGGGGGCCAAGAGACCCAGTACTTC. This translates into CASSSDRGRTSGGQETQYF.

V and J are TRBV5-1 and TRBJ2-7; TRBD2 is a possible D gene (6 bases). Trimming removed 0 bases at V and 5 bases at J, with 15 bases between. CDR1 SGHRS and CDR2 YFSETQ come from the germline V gene. This CDR3 is 15 amino acids long. CDR3 DNA sequence: TGCGCCAGCAGCTTGGCTTCGGGACTTTCCCACGAGCAGTACTTC. Its protein is CASSLASGLSHEQYF.

The CDR3 bases are TGTGCCAGTAGTATCGGACAGGCTGTTTCCTACGAGCAGTACTTC. This encodes CASSIGQAVSYEQYF. The chain has TRBV19 and TRBJ2-7; the match to TRBD1 covers 7 bases. Germline loops: CDR1 LNHDA, CDR2 SQIVND (reference sequence). Losses at the gene ends were 3 bases for V and 1 base for J; bases not matched to a gene: 6. The CDR3 loop spans 15 amino acids.

The chain links TRBV5-8 to TRBJ2-7, with D possibly TRBD2 on 5 matching bases. The ends were cut back, 4 bases at V and 4 bases at J, with 9 bases in the middle. CDR3 size: 12 residues. Germline loops: CDR1 SGHTS, CDR2 YDEGEE. The CDR3 bases are TGTGCCAGCAGCCCCCCGGGGTACGAGCAGTACTTC. It yields the protein CASSPPGYEQYF.

A single count supports this clone. V usage is TRBV14 and J usage is TRBJ2-7; 12 bases are shared with TRBD2. V lost 5 bases and J lost 9; bases outside the gene matches: 5. The germline V gene has CDR1 SGHDN and CDR2 FVKESK. The CDR3 contains 13 residues. In nucleotides, the CDR3 is TGTGCCAGCAGCTCCGGACTAGCGGGGCGGCAGTACTTC. This gives the protein CASSSGLAGRQYF.

The chain has TRBV19 and TRBJ2-7; D is ambiguous. V lost 2 bases and J lost 0, with 11 bases in between. The CDR3 extends over 15 amino acids. Germline CDR1 reads LNHDA; CDR2 reads SQIVND (reference sequence). The CDR3, as DNA: TGTGCCAGTAGTATAATTCCCGGGTCCTCCTACGAGCAGTACTTC. Protein product: CASSIIPGSSYEQYF.